What follows are 16 T cell receptor beta chains derived from one specimen sequenced in a study of T cell repertoires in aging, cancer and after chemotherapy. Rearranged V-D-J TRB sequences were amplified with a mixed TRB-A/B primer pool. Each CDR3 protein is one row after TCRdb ran MiXCR on the multiplex PCR reads. The table has just over 1,400 distinct CDR3 sequences, 20% to 25% seen once. TCR beta rearrangements were amplified from peripheral blood genomic DNA. Sample: blood. All receptors come from a human donor with a blood cancer.

This clonotype is large (0.1 to 1%). V usage is TRBV30 and J usage is TRBJ2-1, with D hard to call. This CDR3 is 14 amino acids long. Germline V lookup: CDR1 GTSNPN, CDR2 SVGIG (reference sequence). V was shortened by 4 bases and J by 0 bases, with 10 bases between the two germline ends. The CDR3 DNA is TGTGCCTGGACGTTTGCCAGCTCCTACAATGAGCAGTTCTTC. It encodes CAWTFASSYNEQFF.

This clonotype is deemed medium-sized. The chain uses TRBV14 and TRBJ2-3; D is uncertain. This CDR3 contains 19 residues. CDR1 is SGHDN, CDR2 FVKESK, per germline. With 1 base removed from V and 0 bases from J, the gap between germline ends came to 20 bases. The CDR3 region is CASSQGSLHFPPSTDTQYF. CDR3 nucleotides: TGTGCCAGCAGCCAAGGGTCTTTACATTTCCCACCTAGCACAGATACGCAGTATTTT.

By proportion, this clonotype is large. The chain joins TRBV19 to TRBJ2-6; tentatively, D is TRBD1 (6 bases). The CDR3 has 15 residues. Germline V gene lookup returns CDR1 LNHDA and CDR2 SQIVND (reference sequence). Deletions cut 3 bases from V and 4 bases from J, with 10 bases between. Here the CDR3 reads CASSIPGDGANVLTF. Here the CDR3 DNA reads TGTGCCAGTAGTATTCCAGGGGACGGGGCCAACGTCCTGACTTTC. Using reference TRBV19 and TRBJ2-6 for the parts outside the CDR3, the full variable domain is DGGITQSPKYLFRKEGQNVTLSCEQNLNHDAMYWYRQDPGQGLRLIYYSQIVNDFQKGDIAEGYSVSREKKESFPLTVTSAQKNPTAFYLCASSIPGDGANVLTFGAGSRLTVL.

By share of the sample, this clonotype is large. V usage is TRBV30 and J usage is TRBJ2-3; tentatively, D is TRBD1 or TRBD2 (6 bases each). From germline, CDR1 is GTSNPN and CDR2 SVGIG (reference sequence). The CDR3 totals 14 residues. The ends were cut back, 1 base at V and 3 bases at J, with 11 bases in the middle. DNA for the CDR3: TGTGCCTGGAGTGATCGGAGGGGGACAGATACGCAGTATTTT. It codes for CAWSDRRGTDTQYF.

This clonotype is medium-sized within its sample. The CDR3 nucleotides read TGTGCCAGAAGCGGCTATGGGGCCGGCCGGGCGGGATTGGAGACCCAGTACTTC. This sequence encodes CARSGYGAGRAGLETQYF. This chain connects TRBV5-3 to TRBJ2-5; D possibly corresponds to TRBD2 (6 bases). TRBV5-3 is an open reading frame, and its role is uncertain. This CDR3 spans 18 amino acids. Trimming removed 4 bases from V and 5 bases from J, with 27 bases in between.

In this sample, this clonotype is medium-sized (0.01 to 0.1%). V usage is TRBV19 and J usage is TRBJ2-3, with 8 bases matching TRBD2. The length of the CDR3 is 16 residues. Germline-derived CDR1 and CDR2 are LNHDA and SQIVND (reference sequence). After removal of 2 bases from V and 8 bases from J, the junction contained 12 bases not matched to a gene. The CDR3 protein is CASSITSGSVVGTQYF. The DNA for the CDR3 is TGTGCCAGTAGTATAACCAGCGGGAGCGTTGTCGGTACGCAGTATTTT. The full variable domain, its missing parts supplied by reference TRBV19 and TRBJ2-3, is DGGITQSPKYLFRKEGQNVTLSCEQNLNHDAMYWYRQDPGQGLRLIYYSQIVNDFQKGDIAEGYSVSREKKESFPLTVTSAQKNPTAFYLCASSITSGSVVGTQYFGPGTRLTVL.

In this sample, this clonotype is medium-sized. This chain links TRBV7-9 with TRBJ2-7; 7 bases are a match to TRBD2. The V gene's germline CDR1 is SEHNR and CDR2 FQNEAQ (reference sequence). After removal of 5 bases from V and 3 bases from J, the junction contained 7 bases not matched to a gene. This CDR3 spans 14 amino acids. CDR3 in amino acids: CASSPVSSGYEQYF. CDR3 DNA sequence: TGTGCCAGCAGCCCGGTTTCTAGCGGCTACGAGCAGTACTTC. The variable domain in full, with the rest retrieved from reference TRBV7-9 and TRBJ2-7, is DTGVSQNPRHKITKRGQNVTFRCDPISEHNRLYWYRQTLGQGPEFLTYFQNEAQLEKSRLLSDRFSAERPKGSFSTLEIQRTEQGDSAMYLCASSPVSSGYEQYFGPGTRLTVT.

In its sample, this clonotype is large. The V and J genes are TRBV6-5 and TRBJ2-2, with 9 bases fitting TRBD1. CDR1 and CDR2 (germline): MNHEY, SVGAGI. Trimming took 5 bases from V and 4 from J; bases not matched to a gene: 5. CDR3 length: 15 residues. This CDR3 is CASSGGQGLTGELFF. Here the CDR3 DNA reads TGTGCCAGCAGTGGGGGACAGGGACTCACCGGGGAGCTGTTTTTT.

In this sample, this clonotype turned up a few times. The chain employs TRBV20-1 and TRBJ1-5, with D possibly being TRBD1 (5 bases). The ends were cut back, 1 base at V and 7 bases at J, with 11 bases in the middle. The germline V gene has CDR1 DFQATT and CDR2 SNEGSKA (reference sequence). The CDR3 is 13 amino acids. The CDR3 DNA reads TGCAGTGCTAGAGGGGGGGGAGGGCAGCCCCAGCATTTT. Its translation: CSARGGGGQPQHF.

By sample share, this clonotype is medium-sized. The rearrangement uses TRBV20-1 and TRBJ2-4; 10 bases match TRBD1. The CDR3 contains 14 residues. Germline loops: CDR1 DFQATT, CDR2 SNEGSKA (reference sequence). The J segment lost 7 bases and the V segment lost 1 base, leaving 4 bases of the junction unmatched. The CDR3 nucleotides read TGCAGTGCTAGAGCGACAGGGGGCTTGAACATTCAGTACTTC. Its translation is CSARATGGLNIQYF.

This clonotype counts as medium-sized. The chain employs TRBV5-6 and TRBJ1-3; D ambiguous. The germline gives CDR1 SGHDT, CDR2 YYEEEE. The CDR3 is made up of 16 amino acids. V was trimmed by 3 bases and J by 0 bases, leaving 13 bases between them. The CDR3 coding sequence is TGTGCCAGCAGCTCCCTTGGAGGATACTCTGGAAACACCATATATTTT. Translated, it gives CASSSLGGYSGNTIYF.

By share, this clonotype ranks as medium-sized. The rearrangement links TRBV5-4 to TRBJ2-1; D unresolved. This CDR3 is 15 amino acids long. V was trimmed by 1 base and J by 8 bases, leaving 16 bases between them. Germline CDR1 reads SGHNT; CDR2 reads YYREEE (reference sequence). The CDR3 region has the DNA TGTGCCAGCAGCTTGTCCAGCGCCCCGGCCCATGAGCAGTTCTTC. Encoded protein: CASSLSSAPAHEQFF.

This clonotype is medium-sized within its sample. An end of the junction does not agree with germline; a read error may underlie this. The chain uses TRBV5-1 and TRBJ2-2; the D gene could be TRBD1 or TRBD2 (5 bases each). This CDR3 is built from 15 residues. CDR1 is SGHRS and CDR2 is YFSETQ in the germline V gene. The CDR3 DNA reads as TGCGCCAGCAGCTGGGGGTCGGAGAACGCCGGGGAGCTGTTTTTT. It yields the protein CASSWGSENAGELFF.

Turning to this clonotype: No conserved phenylalanine or tryptophan is present at the end of the CDR3, so a read error is the likely explanation. It is unclear where the CDR3 begins or ends on the DNA, so no DNA is shown, and the CDR3 is as TCRdb lists it. The V and J genes are TRBV27 and TRBJ2-5; TRBD1 is taken as the D call from the table, unchecked against the DNA. CDR1 is MNHEY, CDR2 SMNVEV, per germline (reference sequence). 10 amino acids form the CDR3, both terminal residues included. This CDR3 is CASSPRVPGQ.

The chain employs TRBV5-6 and TRBJ2-3, with TRBD2 identical over 14 bases. The CDR3 consists of 16 residues. Germline-derived CDR1 and CDR2 are SGHDT and YYEEEE. The trim removed 2 bases at V and 4 bases at J, leaving 3 bases unmatched. The CDR3 spells CASSFGTSGSPDTQYF. CDR3 DNA sequence: TGTGCCAGCAGCTTTGGGACTAGCGGGAGTCCAGATACGCAGTATTTT.

The sample holds a few counts of this clonotype. V usage is TRBV12-3 or TRBV12-4 and J usage is TRBJ1-1, with D uncertain. V dropped 4 bases and J dropped 1 base, with 7 bases sitting between them. The CDR3 has 13 residues. In DNA form, the CDR3 reads TGTGCCAGCAGTTGGACTCGGAACACTGAAGCTTTCTTT. It codes for CASSWTRNTEAFF.